The 9 T cell receptor beta chains presented below share a single source sample, sequenced in a study of OX40 agonist ivuxolimab in advanced cancers. The assay was immunoSEQ multiplex PCR, and TCRdb's table has in-frame clones only and misses some. The data contain about 100,000 clones, around 93% of them singletons. Specimen: CD4+ or CD8+ T cells sorted from blood, collected in a trial of the OX40 agonist ivuxolimab. All receptors derive from an adult with an advanced solid tumor such as melanoma, head and neck, liver or kidney cancer.

The gene calls are TRBV7-2 and TRBJ2-7; D might be TRBD2 (6 bases). Germline lookup yields CDR1 SGHTA and CDR2 FQGNSA. V was trimmed by 7 bases and J by 6 bases, leaving 22 bases between them. This CDR3 contains 15 residues. The CDR3 region has the DNA TGTGCCAGCACCCTACGAGTCGGGGGAGGAGGCGAGCAGTACTTC. Amino acid sequence: CASTLRVGGGGEQYF.

This chain links TRBV6-6 with TRBJ2-7; D is perhaps TRBD2 (5 bases). The V gene's germline CDR1 is MNHNY and CDR2 SVGAGI (reference sequence). This CDR3 is built from 14 residues. Trimming cost V 8 bases and J 3 bases, with 17 bases left between them. The CDR3: CASGARRGDYEQYF. As DNA, the CDR3 is TGTGCCAGCGGAGCTCGCCGGGGAGACTACGAGCAGTACTTC.

This chain joins TRBV7-2 and TRBJ2-7; D is unclear. The CDR3 sequence is 14 residues long. Trimming pared 1 base from V and 3 bases from J, leaving 10 bases between. Germline V lookup: CDR1 SGHTA, CDR2 FQGNSA. CDR3 DNA sequence: TGTGCCAGCAGCTTAGGGAGCTCCAGCTACGAGCAGTACTTC. Its translation: CASSLGSSSYEQYF. The full variable domain, completed using reference TRBV7-2 and TRBJ2-7, is GAGVSQSPSNKVTEKGKDVELRCDPISGHTALYWYRQSLGQGLEFLIYFQGNSAPDKSGLPSDRFSAERTGGSVSTLTIQRTQQEDSAVYLCASSLGSSSYEQYFGPGTRLTVT.

The rearrangement links TRBV6-4 to TRBJ1-5, with D maybe TRBD1 (6 bases). The CDR3 has 14 residues. Looked up from germline, CDR1 is MRHNA and CDR2 is SNTAGT. V lost 6 bases and J 1 base, leaving 10 bases between the germline ends. CDR3 region: CASSKTGSNQPQHF. CDR3 in DNA: TGTGCCAGCAGCAAAACAGGGAGCAATCAGCCCCAGCATTTT.

A single count supports this clone. This sequence joins TRBV4-3 and TRBJ2-7, with D perhaps TRBD1 (5 bases). The CDR3 length is 13 residues. The ends were cut back, 1 base at V and 3 bases at J, with 7 bases in the middle. Germline V CDR1 and CDR2: LGHNA, YSLEER. CDR3 loop: CASSQGQHYEQYF. Written as DNA, the CDR3 is TGCGCCAGCAGCCAAGGACAGCACTACGAGCAGTACTTC.

This chain connects TRBV28 to TRBJ2-2, with TRBD2 matching over 12 bases. This CDR3 is built from 16 residues. Trimming took 4 bases from V and 6 from J; bases not matched to a gene: 6. The germline V gene has CDR1 MDHEN and CDR2 SYDVKM. The CDR3 DNA sequence: TGTGCCAGCAGTTCCTCGACTAGCGGGAGTTCCGGGGAGCTGTTTTTT. This sequence encodes CASSSSTSGSSGELFF.

This clone appeared a single time. This chain uses TRBV30 with TRBJ2-6; D not resolved. The CDR3 length is 13 residues. Between the trimmed V and J ends, which lost 4 bases and 0 bases, there was a span of 4 bases. Per the germline V gene, CDR1 is GTSNPN and CDR2 is SVGIG (reference sequence). CDR3 nucleotide sequence: TGTGCCTGGAAAGACTCTGGGGCCAACGTCCTGACTTTC. Its protein is CAWKDSGANVLTF.

The V call is TRBV6-5, the J call TRBJ1-5; D gene ambiguous. The CDR3 consists of 15 residues. The V gene's germline CDR1 is MNHEY and CDR2 SVGAGI. Trimming left V 2 bases short and J 1 base short, with 9 bases between. CDR3 loop: CASSYGPGSNQPQHF. CDR3 bases: TGTGCCAGCAGTTACGGGCCGGGCAGCAATCAGCCCCAGCATTTT.

This chain connects TRBV7-2 to TRBJ2-5; D is unclear. The V and J ends lost 5 bases and 4 bases respectively, with 8 bases between them. The CDR3 runs to 12 residues. The V gene's germline CDR1 is SGHTA and CDR2 FQGNSA. The chain's CDR3 is CASSVLTETQYF. DNA for the CDR3: TGTGCCAGCAGCGTACTTACAGAGACCCAGTACTTC.